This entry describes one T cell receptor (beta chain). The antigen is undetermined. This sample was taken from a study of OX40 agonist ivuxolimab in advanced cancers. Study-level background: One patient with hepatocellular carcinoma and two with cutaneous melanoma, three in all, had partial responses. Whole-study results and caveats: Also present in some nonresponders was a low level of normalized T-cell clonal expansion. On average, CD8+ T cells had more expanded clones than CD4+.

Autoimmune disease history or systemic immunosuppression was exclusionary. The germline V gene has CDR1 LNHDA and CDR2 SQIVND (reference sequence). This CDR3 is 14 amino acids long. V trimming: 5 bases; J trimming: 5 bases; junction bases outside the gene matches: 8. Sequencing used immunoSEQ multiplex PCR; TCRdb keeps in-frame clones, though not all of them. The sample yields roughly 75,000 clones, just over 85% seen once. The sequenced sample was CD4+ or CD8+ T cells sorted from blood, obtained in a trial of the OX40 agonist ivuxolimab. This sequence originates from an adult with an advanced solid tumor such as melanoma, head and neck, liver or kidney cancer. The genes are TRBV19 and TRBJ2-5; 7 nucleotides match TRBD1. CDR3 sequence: CASSPQRGPETQYF. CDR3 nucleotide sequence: TGTGCCAGTAGTCCTCAAAGGGGGCCGGAGACCCAGTACTTC.